This entry concerns a single T cell receptor beta chain. Its cognate antigen is unknown. From the RT-PCR reads, TCRdb called clonotypes with MiXCR, one entry per CDR3 protein. The profile covers about 480,000 distinct CDR3 sequences, with about 25% appearing a single time and approximately 2% taken by the ten largest. This record comes from a study of response to subunit inactivated influenza vaccine. Broader study findings: Each seasonal flu vaccination may recruit only limited new T cells, authors suggested.

Germline-derived CDR1 and CDR2 are LGHDT and YNNKEL (reference sequence). CDR3 length equals 15 residues. V was cut by 4 bases and J by 0 bases, with 10 bases left in between. The chain links TRBV3-1 to TRBJ2-1; D uncertain. This receptor was obtained from a man in his fifties who received an inactivated influenza vaccine. The sequenced sample was CD4+ T cells sorted from PBMCs, obtained about 5 days after vaccination. This CDR3 is CASSPAASSYNEQFF. The CDR3, as DNA: TGTGCCAGCAGCCCCGCGGCTAGCTCCTACAATGAGCAGTTCTTC.